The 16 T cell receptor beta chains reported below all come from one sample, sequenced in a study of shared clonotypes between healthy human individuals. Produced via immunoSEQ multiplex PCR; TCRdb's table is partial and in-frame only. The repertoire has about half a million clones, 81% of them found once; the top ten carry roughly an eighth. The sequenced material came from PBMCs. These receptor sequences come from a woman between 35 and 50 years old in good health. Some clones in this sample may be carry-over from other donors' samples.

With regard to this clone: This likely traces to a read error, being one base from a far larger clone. Here the CDR3 reads CTTSRDEDEQYF. CDR3 nucleotide sequence: TGTACCACCAGCAGAGATGAGGACGAGCAGTACTTC. The chain joins TRBV15 to TRBJ2-5, with no clear D. The end of the DNA aligns better with TRBJ2-7, so the J call may be wrong. The CDR3 runs 12 residues. CDR1 LNHNV and CDR2 YYDKDF come from the germline V gene (reference sequence).

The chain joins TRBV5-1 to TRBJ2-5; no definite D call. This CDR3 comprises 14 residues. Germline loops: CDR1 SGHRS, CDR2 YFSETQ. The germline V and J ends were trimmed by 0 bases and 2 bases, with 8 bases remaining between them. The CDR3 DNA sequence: TGCGCCAGCAGCTTGGACGGCGGACAAGAGACCCAGTACTTC. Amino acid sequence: CASSLDGGQETQYF.

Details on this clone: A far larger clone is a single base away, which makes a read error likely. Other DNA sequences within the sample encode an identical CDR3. CDR3 sequence reads: CASSLMSIETQYF. The CDR3 nucleotides are TGCGCCAGCAGCTTGATGTCAATAGAGACCCAGTACTTC. The genes are TRBV7-9 and TRBJ2-5; D is unclear. CDR1 is SEHNR and CDR2 is FQNEAQ in the germline V gene (reference sequence). CDR3 length: 13 amino acids.

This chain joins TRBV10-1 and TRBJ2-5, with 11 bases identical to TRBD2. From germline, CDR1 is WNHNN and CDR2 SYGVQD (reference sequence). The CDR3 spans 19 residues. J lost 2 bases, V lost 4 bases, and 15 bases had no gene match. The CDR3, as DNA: TGCGCCAGCAGTGGGGGGAGACTAGCGGGACAGAAGACGCAAGAGACCCAGTACTTC. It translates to CASSGGRLAGQKTQETQYF.

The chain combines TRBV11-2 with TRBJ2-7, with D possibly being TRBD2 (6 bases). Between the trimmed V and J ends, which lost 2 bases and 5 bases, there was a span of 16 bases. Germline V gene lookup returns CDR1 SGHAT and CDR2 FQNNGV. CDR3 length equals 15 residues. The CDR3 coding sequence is TGTGCCAGCAGCTTACGTCGCGGGACCCATAACGAGCAGTACTTC. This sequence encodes CASSLRRGTHNEQYF.

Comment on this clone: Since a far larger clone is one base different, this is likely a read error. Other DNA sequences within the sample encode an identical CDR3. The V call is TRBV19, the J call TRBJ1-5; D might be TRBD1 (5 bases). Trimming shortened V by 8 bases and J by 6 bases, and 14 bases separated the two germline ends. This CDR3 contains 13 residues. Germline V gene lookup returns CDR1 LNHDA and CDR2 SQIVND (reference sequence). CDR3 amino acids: CASRTGGIQPQHF. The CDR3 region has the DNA TGTGCCAGTCGCACAGGAGGGATTCAGCCCCAGCATTTT.

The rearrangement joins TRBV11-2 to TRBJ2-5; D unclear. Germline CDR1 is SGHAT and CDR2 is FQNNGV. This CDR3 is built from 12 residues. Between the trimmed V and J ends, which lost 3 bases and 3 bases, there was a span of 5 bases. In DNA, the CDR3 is TGTGCCAGCAGCTTGACCAAAGAGACCCAGTACTTC. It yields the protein CASSLTKETQYF.

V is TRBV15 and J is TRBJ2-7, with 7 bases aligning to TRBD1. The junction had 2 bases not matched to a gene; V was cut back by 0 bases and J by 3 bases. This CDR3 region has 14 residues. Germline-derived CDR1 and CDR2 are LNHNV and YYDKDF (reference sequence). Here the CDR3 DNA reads TGTGCCACCAGCAGAGAAGGGGGCGACTACGAGCAGTACTTC. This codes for CATSREGGDYEQYF.

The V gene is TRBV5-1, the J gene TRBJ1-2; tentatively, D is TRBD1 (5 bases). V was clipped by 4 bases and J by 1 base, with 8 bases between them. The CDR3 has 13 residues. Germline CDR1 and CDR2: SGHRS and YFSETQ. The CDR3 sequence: CASSPGLNYGYTF. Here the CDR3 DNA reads TGCGCCAGCAGCCCAGGGCTTAACTATGGCTACACCTTC.

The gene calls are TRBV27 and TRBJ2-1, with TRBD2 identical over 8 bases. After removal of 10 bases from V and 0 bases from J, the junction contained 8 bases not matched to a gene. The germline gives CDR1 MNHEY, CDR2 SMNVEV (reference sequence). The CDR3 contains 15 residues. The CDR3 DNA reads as TGTGCCACTCGGGGGAGCGGGGGCTCCTACAATGAGCAGTTCTTC. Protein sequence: CATRGSGGSYNEQFF.

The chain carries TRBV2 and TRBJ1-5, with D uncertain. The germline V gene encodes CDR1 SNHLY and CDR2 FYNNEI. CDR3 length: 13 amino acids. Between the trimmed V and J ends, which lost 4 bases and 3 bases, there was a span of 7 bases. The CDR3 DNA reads TGTGCCAGCAGTGGACGACCCAATCAGCCCCAGCATTTT. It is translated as CASSGRPNQPQHF.

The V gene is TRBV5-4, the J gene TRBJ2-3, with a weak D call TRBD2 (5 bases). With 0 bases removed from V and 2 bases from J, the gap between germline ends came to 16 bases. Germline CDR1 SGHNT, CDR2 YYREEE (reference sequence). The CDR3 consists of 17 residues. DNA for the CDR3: TGTGCCAGCAGCTTGGCGGGGTCACCCTCTCTCACAGATACGCAGTATTTT. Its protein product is CASSLAGSPSLTDTQYF.

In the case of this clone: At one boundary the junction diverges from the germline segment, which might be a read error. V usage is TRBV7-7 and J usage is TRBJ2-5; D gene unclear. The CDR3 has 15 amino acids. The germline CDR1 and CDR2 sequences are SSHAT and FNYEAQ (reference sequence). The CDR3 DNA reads TGTGCTAGCAGCTTAAATGTAGGTCAGCAAGAGACCCAGTACTTC. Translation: CASSLNVGQQETQYF.

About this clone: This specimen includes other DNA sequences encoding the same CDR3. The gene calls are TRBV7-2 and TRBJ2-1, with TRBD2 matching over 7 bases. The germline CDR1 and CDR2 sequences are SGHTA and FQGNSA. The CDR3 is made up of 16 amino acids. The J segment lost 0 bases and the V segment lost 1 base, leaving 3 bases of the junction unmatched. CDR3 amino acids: CASSLVGGSSYNEQFF. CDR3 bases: TGTGCCAGCAGCTTAGTGGGCGGGAGCTCCTACAATGAGCAGTTCTTC.

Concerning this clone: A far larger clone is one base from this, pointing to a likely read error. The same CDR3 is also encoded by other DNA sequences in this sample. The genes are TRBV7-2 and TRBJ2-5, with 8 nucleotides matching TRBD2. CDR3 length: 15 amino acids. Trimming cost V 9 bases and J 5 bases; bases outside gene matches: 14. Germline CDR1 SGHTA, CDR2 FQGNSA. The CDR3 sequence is CASTKSGSVRETQYF. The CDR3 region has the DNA TGTGCCAGTACCAAAAGCGGGAGTGTGAGGGAGACCCAGTACTTC. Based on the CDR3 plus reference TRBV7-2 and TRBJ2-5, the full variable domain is GAGVSQSPSNKVTEKGKDVELRCDPISGHTALYWYRQSLGQGLEFLIYFQGNSAPDKSGLPSDRFSAERTGGSVSTLTIQRTQQEDSAVYLCASTKSGSVRETQYFGPGTRLLVL.

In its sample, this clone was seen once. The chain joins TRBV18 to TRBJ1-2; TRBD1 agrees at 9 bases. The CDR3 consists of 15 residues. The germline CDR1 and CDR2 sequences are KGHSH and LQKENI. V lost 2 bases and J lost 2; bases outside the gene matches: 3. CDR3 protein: CASSPAGQGNYGYTF. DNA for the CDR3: TGTGCCAGCTCACCAGCGGGACAGGGAAACTATGGCTACACCTTC.